The 31 T cell receptor beta chains below were found in one sample sequenced in a study of Graves' ophthalmopathy and Graves' hyperthyroidism. The study amplified TCR beta CDR3 regions using RNA transcripts. HTBI primers served in a first-round RT-PCR, which a second-round multiplex PCR followed. In TCRdb, the multiplex PCR reads were re-called with MiXCR into one record per CDR3 protein. This repertoire shows almost 400,000 distinct CDR3 sequences, around 17% found once; its top ten account for 1.6%. Sequencing was carried out using peripheral blood. Receptors were obtained from a woman aged 18-29 years with Graves' ophthalmopathy.

This clonotype has ten or more counts. The chain employs TRBV12-3 or TRBV12-4 and TRBJ1-5; D gene unclear. The CDR3 is 14 residues long. V lost 4 bases, J lost 11 bases, and 18 bases lay in between. The CDR3 region has the DNA TGTGCCAGCAGTTCTACGACTGGGAGAGGGTCCCAGCATTTT. It codes for CASSSTTGRGSQHF.

This clonotype appeared many times. This sequence joins TRBV7-2 and TRBJ1-2; D unclear. This CDR3 has 14 residues. Germline CDR1 is SGHTA and CDR2 is FQGNSA. V lost 0 bases and J lost 2, with 7 bases in between. CDR3 amino acids: CASSLALRNYGYTF. Here the CDR3 DNA reads TGTGCCAGCAGCTTAGCGCTCAGAAACTATGGCTACACCTTC.

This clonotype has ten or more counts. CDR3 sequence reads: CASRPPGANVLTF. DNA for the CDR3: TGTGCCAGCAGGCCCCCTGGGGCCAACGTCCTGACTTTC. The chain has TRBV7-3 and TRBJ2-6; D is ambiguous. The ends were cut back, 6 bases at V and 2 bases at J, with 5 bases in the middle. Germline CDR1 is SGHTA and CDR2 is FQGTGA. There are 13 residues in the CDR3.

This clonotype has ten or more counts. In nucleotides, the CDR3 is TGTGCCAGCAGCTTACTGGGACTAGCGGGAACCGAGCAGTACTTC. It yields the protein CASSLLGLAGTEQYF. This chain uses TRBV7-8 with TRBJ2-7; 13 bases line up with TRBD2. The CDR3 length is 15 residues. Germline CDR1 and CDR2: SGHVS and FQNEAQ. V was pared by 2 bases and J by 6 bases, with 4 bases of the junction left unmatched. Supplemented by reference TRBV7-8 and TRBJ2-7, the full variable domain reads GAGVSQSPRYKVAKRGQDVALRCDPISGHVSLFWYQQALGQGPEFLTYFQNEAQLDKSGLPSDRFFAERPEGSVSTLKIQRTQQEDSAVYLCASSLLGLAGTEQYFGPGTRLTVT.

The table lists this clonotype with many counts. The CDR3 sequence is CSFDWGNEQYF. CDR3 nucleotides: TGCAGCTTCGACTGGGGAAACGAGCAGTACTTC. This rearrangement joins TRBV29-1 to TRBJ2-7, with D uncertain. Germline V gene sequence: CDR1 SQVTM, CDR2 ANQGSEA. This CDR3 spans 11 amino acids. V was clipped by 8 bases and J by 5 bases, with 13 bases between them.

This clonotype was seen repeatedly, ten times or more. The CDR3 sequence is CSVVQGLDGYTF. CDR3 DNA sequence: TGCAGCGTTGTCCAGGGGTTGGATGGCTACACCTTC. The chain recombines TRBV29-1 with TRBJ1-2; a possible D gene is TRBD1 (6 bases). The germline V gene encodes CDR1 SQVTM and CDR2 ANQGSEA. There are 12 residues in the CDR3. The V and J ends lost 4 bases and 6 bases respectively, with 12 bases between them.

The genes are TRBV30 and TRBJ1-6; 9 bases are shared with TRBD1. The V segment lost 4 bases and the J segment 9 bases; nucleotides outside the gene matches: 4. The CDR3 runs 13 residues. The germline V gene encodes CDR1 GTSNPN and CDR2 SVGIG (reference sequence). The CDR3 DNA reads TGTGCCTGGAACGGACAGGGGCTTTCACCCCTCCACTTT. Translated, it gives CAWNGQGLSPLHF.

Many counts were recorded for this clonotype. This rearrangement joins TRBV6-1 to TRBJ2-4; tentative D call: TRBD2 (6 bases). The J call may be wrong; the DNA end is better matched by TRBJ2-1. The germline gives CDR1 MNHNS, CDR2 SASEGT. The CDR3 has 12 amino acids. The CDR3 region has the DNA TGTGCCAGCAGTGAACCGCCGGGACTCCAGTTCTTC. This encodes CASSEPPGLQFF.

The sample holds many counts of this clonotype. The gene calls are TRBV6-5 and TRBJ1-3; 7 nucleotides agree with TRBD1. This CDR3 has 17 residues. After removal of 0 bases from V and 0 bases from J, the junction contained 5 bases not matched to a gene. Germline assignment: CDR1 MNHEY and CDR2 SVGAGI. The CDR3 nucleotides read TGTGCCAGCAGTTACTCCCCGGGACAGACCTCTGGAAACACCATATATTTT. It specifies CASSYSPGQTSGNTIYF.

This clonotype was counted at least ten times. This sequence joins TRBV20-1 and TRBJ1-2; D is perhaps TRBD1 (5 bases). The germline V gene encodes CDR1 DFQATT and CDR2 SNEGSKA (reference sequence). The CDR3 sequence is 14 residues long. Deletions cut 5 bases from V and 6 bases from J, with 19 bases between. Here the CDR3 reads CSAPGADSHNGYTF. In DNA, the CDR3 is TGCAGTGCTCCCGGGGCAGACAGTCACAATGGCTACACCTTC.

This clonotype has at least ten counts. The chain uses TRBV6-2 or TRBV6-3 and TRBJ1-1; 11 bases align to TRBD1. The CDR3 sequence is 18 residues long. The junction had 11 bases not matched to a gene; V was cut back by 2 bases and J by 3 bases. Per germline, CDR1 MNHEY and CDR2 SVGEGT. The CDR3 here is CASSYPRQSGQGDTEAFF. Written as DNA, the CDR3 is TGTGCCAGCAGTTACCCGAGACAATCGGGACAGGGGGACACTGAAGCTTTCTTT.

This clonotype was detected ten times or more. As DNA, the CDR3 is TGTGCCAGCAGTCCCAGACGGGCGGGCGAGCAGTACTTC. Encoded protein: CASSPRRAGEQYF. V gene TRBV12-3 or TRBV12-4 combines with J gene TRBJ2-7, with a weak D call TRBD2 (5 bases). The V end was cut by 5 bases, the J end by 6 bases, with 14 bases between. CDR3 length: 13 amino acids.

This clonotype has ten or more counts. The chain employs TRBV2 and TRBJ2-7; D is perhaps TRBD1 or TRBD2 (5 bases each). Per the germline V gene, CDR1 is SNHLY and CDR2 is FYNNEI. CDR3 length: 15 amino acids. Trimming removed 7 bases from V and 3 bases from J, with 19 bases in between. CDR3 loop: CASTRDEGALYEQYF. The CDR3 nucleotides read TGTGCCAGCACGAGGGACGAGGGCGCCCTCTACGAGCAGTACTTC.

This clonotype was picked up many times. The chain joins TRBV20-1 to TRBJ2-2, with 10 bases identical to TRBD2. From germline, CDR1 is DFQATT and CDR2 SNEGSKA (reference sequence). There are 15 residues in the CDR3. V gave up 3 bases and J gave up 6 bases; unmatched junction bases: 7. The CDR3 DNA reads TGCAGTGCTAGGTTACAGCGGGGGGGCTCCGGGGAGCTGTTTTTT. Amino acids: CSARLQRGGSGELFF.

This clonotype showed up many times. The chain uses TRBV6-1 and TRBJ1-1; D is undetermined. V was trimmed by 2 bases and J by 1 base, leaving 8 bases between them. The CDR3 is made up of 14 amino acids. Per germline, CDR1 MNHNS and CDR2 SASEGT. CDR3 in amino acids: CASSEIFQNTEAFF. CDR3 DNA: TGTGCCAGCAGTGAAATCTTTCAGAACACTGAAGCTTTCTTT.

This clonotype was found many times. J is TRBJ1-6 and V is TRBV12-3 or TRBV12-4, with D perhaps matching TRBD1 (5 bases). The CDR3 is made up of 15 amino acids. Trimming removed 2 bases at V and 9 bases at J, with 14 bases between. This chain's CDR3 is CASSLIEQVISPLHF. As DNA, the CDR3 is TGTGCCAGCAGTTTAATTGAACAGGTCATTTCACCCCTCCACTTT.

This rearrangement joins TRBV6-5 to TRBJ1-1; D might be TRBD1 (6 bases). CDR1 and CDR2 (germline): MNHEY, SVGAGI. The V gene lost 4 bases and the J gene lost 1 base, with 10 bases spanning the gap. This CDR3 has 14 amino acids. This chain's CDR3 is CASSFTTGNTEAFF. The CDR3, as DNA: TGTGCCAGCAGTTTTACGACAGGGAACACTGAAGCTTTCTTT.

The count of this clonotype is one. This rearrangement joins TRBV6-2 or TRBV6-3 to TRBJ2-2; D is possibly TRBD1 (6 bases). The germline gives CDR1 MNHEY, CDR2 SVGEGT. V shed 8 bases and J shed 3 bases, with 13 bases lying between them. CDR3 length: 14 residues. The DNA of the CDR3 is TGTGCCAGCCACCGGACAGCATACACCGGGGAGCTGTTTTTT. Translation gives CASHRTAYTGELFF.

This sequence joins TRBV5-1 and TRBJ2-5; D may be TRBD1 (6 bases). The germline gives CDR1 SGHRS, CDR2 YFSETQ. This CDR3 spans 15 amino acids. V lost 1 base, J lost 3 bases, and 13 bases lay in between. Here the CDR3 DNA reads TGCGCCAGCAGCTTGACACCCACAGGGAAAGAGACCCAGTACTTC. It specifies CASSLTPTGKETQYF.

This clonotype was observed at least ten times. The chain carries TRBV7-2 and TRBJ2-7; 9 bases line up with TRBD2. Trimming at V came to 8 bases and at J to 2 bases, leaving 7 bases not matched to a gene. The CDR3 covers 14 residues. Germline V gives CDR1 SGHTA, CDR2 FQGNSA. CDR3 bases: TGTGCCAGCGGCGAGACTAGCGGAGCCTACGAGCAGTACTTC. This translates into CASGETSGAYEQYF. Variable domain in full (rest from reference TRBV7-2 and TRBJ2-7): GAGVSQSPSNKVTEKGKDVELRCDPISGHTALYWYRQSLGQGLEFLIYFQGNSAPDKSGLPSDRFSAERTGGSVSTLTIQRTQQEDSAVYLCASGETSGAYEQYFGPGTRLTVT.

This clonotype came up many times. J is TRBJ2-7 and V is TRBV6-1; D is uncertain. V was cut by 4 bases and J by 6 bases, with 10 bases left in between. There are 12 residues in the CDR3. From germline, CDR1 is MNHNS and CDR2 SASEGT. This chain's CDR3 is CASSAIAGEQYF. CDR3 in DNA: TGTGCCAGCAGTGCGATCGCTGGCGAGCAGTACTTC.

The chain joins TRBV6-1 to TRBJ1-1, with 7 bases matching TRBD1. This CDR3 has 14 amino acids. The germline V gene encodes CDR1 MNHNS and CDR2 SASEGT. Trimming at V came to 6 bases and at J to 4 bases, leaving 8 bases not matched to a gene. The CDR3 bases are TGTGCCAGCAGCCAGGGGGTCTTTGGCACTGAAGCTTTCTTT. Protein: CASSQGVFGTEAFF.

This clonotype occurred many times. The rearrangement links TRBV12-3 or TRBV12-4 to TRBJ2-6; D may be TRBD1 (6 bases). V lost 6 bases to trimming and J lost 0 bases, with 15 bases between them. The CDR3 is 17 residues long. CDR3 sequence: CASRAWTAYSGANVLTF. CDR3 bases: TGTGCCAGCAGAGCCTGGACAGCTTACTCTGGGGCCAACGTCCTGACTTTC.

Worth noting for this clonotype: This could be a read error, since a much larger clone is one nucleotide away. The V and J genes are TRBV9 and TRBJ2-5, with unresolved D. CDR1 SGDLS and CDR2 YYNGEE come from the germline V gene. This CDR3 contains 15 residues. The CDR3 DNA sequence: TGTGCCAACAGCCCCCACCAGGAGAGAAAAGAGACCCAGTACTTC. Its translation: CANSPHQERKETQYF.

This clonotype was seen ten or more times. The chain has TRBV5-1 and TRBJ2-2; 12 bases are a match to TRBD2. V lost 4 bases, J lost 1 base, and 8 bases stayed unmatched. CDR1 and CDR2 from the germline V gene are SGHRS and YFSETQ. The CDR3 consists of 18 residues. In DNA form, the CDR3 reads TGCGCCAGCAGCCCGGGACTAGCGGGCGTCTGGAACACCGGGGAGCTGTTTTTT. This translates into CASSPGLAGVWNTGELFF. Looking up the rest from reference TRBV5-1 and TRBJ2-2 gives the full variable domain: KAGVTQTPRYLIKTRGQQVTLSCSPISGHRSVSWYQQTPGQGLQFLFEYFSETQRNKGNFPGRFSGRQFSNSRSEMNVSTLELGDSALYLCASSPGLAGVWNTGELFFGEGSRLTVL.

This clonotype was counted at least ten times. The chain has TRBV27 and TRBJ2-7; D may be TRBD1 (5 bases). The V and J ends lost 0 bases and 0 bases respectively, with 15 bases between them. From germline, CDR1 is MNHEY and CDR2 SMNVEV (reference sequence). The CDR3 length is 17 residues. CDR3 sequence reads: CASSLSFRTPSSYEQYF. In DNA form, the CDR3 reads TGTGCCAGCAGTTTATCGTTTCGGACACCCAGCTCCTACGAGCAGTACTTC.

The sample holds many counts of this clonotype. This chain links TRBV6-5 with TRBJ1-1; D gene uncertain. Germline CDR1 reads MNHEY; CDR2 reads SVGAGI. The CDR3 extends over 13 amino acids. The V end was cut by 6 bases, the J end by 8 bases, with 16 bases between. CDR3 sequence (DNA): TGTGCCAGCAGCTTAAGGAAGGTACCAGAAGCTTTCTTT. This translates into CASSLRKVPEAFF.

The sample holds many counts of this clonotype. The chain links TRBV6-2 or TRBV6-3 to TRBJ1-1; D unresolved. The CDR3 sequence is 14 residues long. Germline values: CDR1 MNHEY, CDR2 SVGEGT. Trimming pared 2 bases from V and 4 bases from J, leaving 11 bases between. CDR3 loop: CASSYDLGRTEAFF. Here the CDR3 DNA reads TGTGCCAGCAGTTACGATTTGGGTCGCACTGAAGCTTTCTTT.

This chain connects TRBV6-5 to TRBJ2-2, with 7 bases aligning to TRBD2. Looked up from germline, CDR1 is MNHEY and CDR2 is SVGAGI. The CDR3 is made up of 17 amino acids. Germline trimming cut 0 bases from V and 0 bases from J; bases unmatched to any gene: 4. CDR3 bases: TGTGCCAGCAGTTACTCTGATCTAGCGGCGAACACCGGGGAGCTGTTTTTT. Protein: CASSYSDLAANTGELFF.

At least ten counts were recorded for this clonotype. This chain joins TRBV6-2 or TRBV6-3 and TRBJ1-1, with 9 bases aligning to TRBD1. The CDR3 consists of 14 residues. CDR1 and CDR2 from the germline V gene are MNHEY and SVGEGT. V trimming: 6 bases; J trimming: 5 bases; junction bases outside the gene matches: 7. The CDR3 DNA sequence: TGTGCCAGCAGGGGACAGGGAAGGGGGACTGAAGCTTTCTTT. It codes for CASRGQGRGTEAFF.

This clonotype was counted at least ten times. The V and J genes are TRBV11-2 and TRBJ1-1, with D possibly TRBD1 on 5 matching bases. CDR3 length: 16 amino acids. V lost 1 base and J lost 4, with 16 bases in between. Germline CDR1 SGHAT, CDR2 FQNNGV. The CDR3 nucleotides are TGTGCCAGCAGCTTAGGACGGATACGGGGGGGCACTGAAGCTTTCTTT. This encodes CASSLGRIRGGTEAFF.